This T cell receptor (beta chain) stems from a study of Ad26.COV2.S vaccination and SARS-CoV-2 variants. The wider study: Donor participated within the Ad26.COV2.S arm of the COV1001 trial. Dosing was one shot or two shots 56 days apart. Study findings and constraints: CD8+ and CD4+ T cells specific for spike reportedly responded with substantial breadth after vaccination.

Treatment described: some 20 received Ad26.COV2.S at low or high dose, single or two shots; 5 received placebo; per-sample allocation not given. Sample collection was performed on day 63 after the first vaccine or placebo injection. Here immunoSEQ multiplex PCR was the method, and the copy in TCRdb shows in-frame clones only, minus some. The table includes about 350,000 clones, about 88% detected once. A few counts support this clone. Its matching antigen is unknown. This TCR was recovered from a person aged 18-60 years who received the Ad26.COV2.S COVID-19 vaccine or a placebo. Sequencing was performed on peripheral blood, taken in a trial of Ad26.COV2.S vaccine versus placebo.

The CDR3 DNA reads TGTGCCAGCAGCTTAGTAGGTATCCCCTACGAGCAGTACTTC. As protein: CASSLVGIPYEQYF. V is TRBV7-2 and J is TRBJ2-7; no reliable D call. The CDR3 is made up of 14 amino acids. V lost 1 base to trimming and J lost 2 bases, with 9 bases between them. Germline assignment: CDR1 SGHTA and CDR2 FQGNSA.